The entry below gives a single T cell receptor beta chain sequence along with its context. Its antigen is currently not known. No base qualities exist here, and no much larger clone lies one base off it. These data are taken from a study of T-cell memory formation after mild COVID-19 (dated by TCRdb to the early 2020s). Study-level background: TCR sequence clusters from the two donors were found to be largely donor specific. Longitudinal TCRalpha and TCRbeta repertoire sequencing tracked T-cell clones expanding and contracting after mild COVID-19 in two donors. The cohort comprised two young, previously healthy adult volunteers, one female and one male.

Summary of the overall study and its limitations: Some responding clones were detected in pre-infection memory, suggesting pre-existing cross-reactive memory T cells joined the SARS-CoV-2 response. The study included only a couple of mild cases, and larger cohorts that include severe cases with pre-infection samples were judged to be necessary. SARS-CoV-2 specificity of the second-wave clones peaking on day 37 was not confirmed. Balanced CD4/CD8 phenotypes were observed for clones contracting from day 15 to 85, whereas a bias towards CD4+ was observed for a second wave of clones expanding from day 15 to 37. Contracting CD4+ clones turned up mainly in the CM and EM memory subsets, whereas EMRA was where CD8+ clones were enriched.

PBMCs were isolated by Ficoll-Paque density gradient centrifugation. V drops 8 bases and J drops 0 bases, leaving 16 bases in between. The CDR3, from cysteine to phenylalanine, totals 15 residues. Left in the record is the CDR3 DNA by itself, 45 bases read in frame from the first base. The instrument was an Illumina NovaSeq 6000. TCRalpha and TCRbeta cDNA libraries were built by 5'RACE with constant-segment primers, adding sample barcodes and unique molecular identifiers. Trizol reagent was used to extract RNA from every sample. The libraries were amplified in two PCR steps, and the second step added a second sample barcode and Illumina TruSeq adapters. Libraries were sequenced on an Illumina NovaSeq with 2 x 150 bp paired-end reads. In the paper's pipeline: Reads were demultiplexed and collapsed into UMI-guided consensus sequences with migec v1.2.7. Using mixcr v2.1.11, UMI consensuses were aligned to TRA and TRB V and J templates and then assembled into clonotypes. A clonotype was counted as expanded or contracted only if both edgeR and NoisET called the change significant, with noise models trained on biological replicates. edgeR calls used a false discovery rate-adjusted p below 0.01 and a log2 fold-change threshold of 1. As an exploratory analysis of dynamics, max-normalized trajectories of the 1000 most abundant clonotypes were examined by PCA with hierarchical clustering. Separately sequenced CD4+ and CD8+ repertoires were used to assign the CD4 or CD8 phenotype of responding clones. TCRdb redid the processing of the public reads, applying fastp at Q25 and MiXCR, and retained in-frame beta chains. Merged by CDR3 protein, the rows form single entries marked with the most common genes and DNA. It is TCRdb's table, rather than the study itself, that gives the V and J calls and clone size. The sample has 470,000 or so distinct CDR3 sequences on record, around a sixth of them singletons. Around 12% of the sample rests with the top ten.

Material for sequencing was PBMCs or a T cell subset sorted from them (not recorded which). The V and J segments used are TRBV12-3 or TRBV12-4 and TRBJ1-2; a weak D assignment points to TRBD1 (5 bases agree). This sequence was found in an adult woman who had mild COVID-19 (a few samples of this study predate the infection). The sample titles of this study are shuffled in the database, so cell type and time point are left out; the donor was told from shared clones. The CDR3 loop reads CASHPGRLANYGYTF. The DNA is TGTGCCAGCCACCCGGGACGTCTCGCTAACTATGGCTACACCTTC.